The 28 T cell receptor beta chains in this list originate from one sample, sequenced in a study of Ad26.COV2.S vaccination and SARS-CoV-2 variants. Treatment described: about 20 received Ad26.COV2.S at low or high dose, single or two shots; about 5 received placebo; per-sample allocation not given. Sample collection was performed on day 63 after the first vaccine or placebo injection. Assay: immunoSEQ multiplex PCR; the TCRdb copy retains only in-frame clones and omits some. The sample holds about 350,000 clones, approximately 90% seen once. This material consisted of peripheral blood, taken in a trial of Ad26.COV2.S vaccine versus placebo. These receptors came from a person aged 18-65 years who received the Ad26.COV2.S COVID-19 vaccine or a placebo.

The V call is TRBV28, the J call TRBJ1-5; no firm D call. Germline values: CDR1 MDHEN, CDR2 SYDVKM. V dropped 3 bases and J dropped 3 bases, with 15 bases sitting between them. The CDR3 totals 16 residues. CDR3 in amino acids: CASSLWSVDYNQPQHF. CDR3 coding DNA: TGTGCCAGCAGTTTGTGGTCTGTGGACTACAATCAGCCCCAGCATTTT. Supplemented by reference TRBV28 and TRBJ1-5, the full variable domain reads DVKVTQSSRYLVKRTGEKVFLECVQDMDHENMFWYRQDPGLGLRLIYFSYDVKMKEKGDIPEGYSVSREKKERFSLILESASTNQTSMYLCASSLWSVDYNQPQHFGDGTRLSIL.

The chain joins TRBV27 to TRBJ1-6; D call uncertain. Between the trimmed V and J ends, which lost 3 bases and 10 bases, there was a span of 10 bases. This CDR3 is built from 13 residues. Per germline, CDR1 MNHEY and CDR2 SMNVEV (reference sequence). The CDR3 sequence is CASSFGFESPLHF. The CDR3 region has the DNA TGTGCCAGCAGTTTTGGATTCGAGTCACCCCTCCACTTT.

The genes are TRBV5-4 and TRBJ2-2; possibly TRBD1 for D (5 bases). Trimming stripped 4 bases from V and 0 bases from J, with 13 bases between. Germline loops: CDR1 SGHNT, CDR2 YYREEE (reference sequence). This CDR3 contains 16 residues. The CDR3 coding sequence is TGTGCCAGCAGCAATCCGACAGTCTCGAACACCGGGGAGCTGTTTTTT. This encodes CASSNPTVSNTGELFF.

This clone was found once. This chain connects TRBV7-9 to TRBJ1-5; 7 bases map to TRBD1. This CDR3 region has 16 residues. Per germline, CDR1 SEHNR and CDR2 FQNEAQ (reference sequence). The V segment lost 4 bases and the J segment 3 bases; nucleotides outside the gene matches: 9. CDR3 nucleotides: TGTGCCAGCAGCTCAGGGGGGTTTATCGCCAATCAGCCCCAGCATTTT. It yields the protein CASSSGGFIANQPQHF.

V and J are TRBV7-8 and TRBJ2-1; the D gene is possibly TRBD2 (5 bases). The germline V gene encodes CDR1 SGHVS and CDR2 FQNEAQ. V was cut by 3 bases and J by 5 bases, with 8 bases left in between. The CDR3 covers 13 residues. CDR3 loop: CASSLDFNNEQFF. DNA of the CDR3: TGTGCCAGCAGCTTGGACTTCAACAATGAGCAGTTCTTC.

This chain links TRBV27 with TRBJ1-2; D unresolved. The V end lost 2 bases, the J end lost 4 bases, and 11 bases lay between the germline ends. Germline assignment: CDR1 MNHEY and CDR2 SMNVEV (reference sequence). The CDR3 loop spans 14 amino acids. The DNA of the CDR3 is TGTGCCAGCAGTTTAAACACGGCTACCTATGGCTACACCTTC. The encoded protein is CASSLNTATYGYTF.

This sequence joins TRBV9 and TRBJ2-6, with D perhaps matching TRBD1 (6 bases). CDR3 length equals 20 residues. Germline V gives CDR1 SGDLS, CDR2 YYNGEE. V dropped 0 bases and J dropped 0 bases, with 19 bases sitting between them. DNA for the CDR3: TGTGCCAGCAGCGTAGGGTCCCGGACAGCTCTACGCTCTGGGGCCAACGTCCTGACTTTC. It yields the protein CASSVGSRTALRSGANVLTF.

This chain's CDR3 is CASSLDRAADTQYF. The CDR3 nucleotides are TGTGCCAGCAGCTTAGACAGGGCAGCAGATACGCAGTATTTT. V is TRBV7-2 and J is TRBJ2-3; weak D call: TRBD1 (6 bases). The length of the CDR3 is 14 residues. V gave up 1 base and J gave up 4 bases, with 9 bases separating them. In germline, CDR1 is SGHTA, CDR2 FQGNSA. Variable domain in full (rest from reference TRBV7-2 and TRBJ2-3): GAGVSQSPSNKVTEKGKDVELRCDPISGHTALYWYRQSLGQGLEFLIYFQGNSAPDKSGLPSDRFSAERTGGSVSTLTIQRTQQEDSAVYLCASSLDRAADTQYFGPGTRLTVL.

This chain connects TRBV4-2 to TRBJ2-3; 15 bases map to TRBD2. Germline V CDR1 and CDR2: LGHNA, YNFKEQ. Losses at the gene ends were 8 bases for V and 8 bases for J; bases not matched to a gene: 11. This CDR3 region has 16 residues. The CDR3 spells CASRGLAGGPPGTQYF. In nucleotides, the CDR3 is TGTGCCAGCCGGGGACTAGCGGGGGGCCCTCCCGGTACGCAGTATTTT.

This clone was seen only a few times. The CDR3 DNA is TGTGCTAGTGGTTTGGTAGAGGGGCAGCCCCAGCATTTT. It codes for CASGLVEGQPQHF. V usage is TRBV12-5 and J usage is TRBJ1-5, with D possibly being TRBD1 (5 bases). The CDR3 length is 13 residues. Per the germline V gene, CDR1 is LGHNT and CDR2 is FRNRAP. Trimming pared 0 bases from V and 7 bases from J, leaving 7 bases between.

The V and J genes are TRBV6-4 and TRBJ1-1; perhaps TRBD1 as D (6 bases). The V gene's germline CDR1 is MRHNA and CDR2 SNTAGT. V was shortened by 10 bases and J by 4 bases, with 13 bases between the two germline ends. CDR3 length equals 12 residues. CDR3 in DNA: TGTGCCATCCCCAACAGGGTCACTGAAGCTTTCTTT. This codes for CAIPNRVTEAFF.

This clone was recorded once. The rearrangement uses TRBV28 and TRBJ2-7; D is ambiguous. CDR3 length: 12 amino acids. V lost 6 bases and J 5 bases, leaving 11 bases between the germline ends. Germline V gene sequence: CDR1 MDHEN, CDR2 SYDVKM. As DNA, the CDR3 is TGTGCCAGCAGCCTTCTACGTAACGAGCAGTACTTC. Protein: CASSLLRNEQYF.

The genes are TRBV5-1 and TRBJ2-7, with D possibly being TRBD2 (5 bases). V lost 0 bases to trimming and J lost 0 bases, with 16 bases between them. The CDR3 spans 17 residues. Germline CDR1 reads SGHRS; CDR2 reads YFSETQ. The CDR3 is CASSLEGMSGNSYEQYF. CDR3 sequence (DNA): TGCGCCAGCAGCTTGGAAGGTATGAGCGGAAACTCCTACGAGCAGTACTTC.

The rearrangement links TRBV28 to TRBJ2-7; 9 positions agree with TRBD2. The CDR3 totals 13 residues. The germline V gene encodes CDR1 MDHEN and CDR2 SYDVKM. J gave up 6 bases and V 7 bases, and 7 bases lay outside the gene matches. The CDR3: CASKMAGGGEQYF. In DNA, the CDR3 is TGTGCCAGCAAGATGGCGGGAGGGGGCGAGCAGTACTTC.

The chain has TRBV12-3 or TRBV12-4 and TRBJ2-7; 7 bases line up with TRBD1. V shed 6 bases and J 4 bases; nucleotides not matched to a gene: 6. This CDR3 comprises 13 residues. CDR3 in DNA: TGTGCCAGCAGACCACCGACAGGGTACGAGCAGTACTTC. It specifies CASRPPTGYEQYF.

This clone has a single count. V usage is TRBV5-1 and J usage is TRBJ2-3; 12 nucleotides line up with TRBD2. The CDR3 spans 17 residues. Germline values: CDR1 SGHRS, CDR2 YFSETQ. V shed 4 bases, J shed 4 bases, and the junction held 10 bases outside the gene matches. CDR3 sequence: CASSAETSGRDADTQYF. The CDR3 region has the DNA TGCGCCAGCAGCGCAGAGACTAGCGGGAGAGACGCAGATACGCAGTATTTT.

The chain carries TRBV18 and TRBJ1-4; D ambiguous. The length of the CDR3 is 14 residues. The germline gives CDR1 KGHSH, CDR2 LQKENI. Trimming pared 3 bases from V and 7 bases from J, leaving 12 bases between. CDR3 sequence reads: CASSPSLSGEKLFF. CDR3 sequence (DNA): TGTGCCAGCTCACCGTCCCTTTCCGGTGAAAAACTGTTTTTT. The variable domain in full, completed from reference TRBV18 and TRBJ1-4, reads NAGVMQNPRHLVRRRGQEARLRCSPMKGHSHVYWYRQLPEEGLKFMVYLQKENIIDESGMPKERFSAEFPKEGPSILRIQQVVRGDSAAYFCASSPSLSGEKLFFGSGTQLSVL.

The chain couples TRBV4-3 to TRBJ2-1, with D perhaps matching TRBD1 or TRBD2 (5 bases each). CDR1 and CDR2 (germline): LGHNA, YSLEER. The V and J ends lost 0 bases and 4 bases respectively, with 13 bases between them. The CDR3 is 16 amino acids. The CDR3 nucleotides read TGCGCCAGCAGCCAAGATCACGGGACGGATTACAATGAGCAGTTCTTC. Its translation is CASSQDHGTDYNEQFF.

This clone was recorded once. The J gene is TRBJ1-4, the V gene TRBV7-9, with unresolved D. Trimming cost V 6 bases and J 0 bases, with 8 bases left between them. This CDR3 comprises 14 residues. Germline CDR1 SEHNR, CDR2 FQNEAQ (reference sequence). In DNA, the CDR3 is TGTGCCAGCAGAAGCCATACAACTAATGAAAAACTGTTTTTT. This encodes CASRSHTTNEKLFF.

The chain joins TRBV5-1 to TRBJ2-1, with a weak D call TRBD2 (6 bases). V lost 0 bases and J 3 bases, leaving 10 bases between the germline ends. The germline V gene has CDR1 SGHRS and CDR2 YFSETQ. The CDR3 length is 15 residues. The CDR3 coding sequence is TGCGCCAGCAGCTTGGAGCCGGGGGACTACAATGAGCAGTTCTTC. This translates into CASSLEPGDYNEQFF.

This clone was counted between two and nine times. The rearrangement uses TRBV5-1 and TRBJ2-1; tentatively, D is TRBD2 (5 bases). The CDR3 runs to 16 residues. CDR1 SGHRS and CDR2 YFSETQ come from the germline V gene. V lost 2 bases, J lost 6 bases, and 18 bases lay in between. The CDR3 sequence is CASSLNGVPRGNEQFF. Written as DNA, the CDR3 is TGCGCCAGCAGCTTAAACGGGGTCCCCCGAGGCAATGAGCAGTTCTTC.

The genes are TRBV7-6 and TRBJ2-2; D is perhaps TRBD1 (5 bases). With 1 base removed from V and 2 bases from J, the gap between germline ends came to 11 bases. This CDR3 comprises 16 residues. CDR1 SGHVS and CDR2 FNYEAQ come from the germline V gene. The CDR3 spells CASSLGGSVNTGELFF. The CDR3 nucleotides read TGTGCCAGCAGCTTAGGGGGCTCGGTAAACACCGGGGAGCTGTTTTTT. Combining the CDR3 with reference TRBV7-6 and TRBJ2-2 gives the whole variable domain GAGVSQSPRYKVTKRGQDVALRCDPISGHVSLYWYRQALGQGPEFLTYFNYEAQQDKSGLPNDRFSAERPEGSISTLTIQRTEQRDSAMYRCASSLGGSVNTGELFFGEGSRLTVL.

The chain links TRBV6-5 to TRBJ2-7; perhaps TRBD2 as D (5 bases). The germline V and J ends were trimmed by 8 bases and 1 base, with 15 bases remaining between them. Germline V gene sequence: CDR1 MNHEY, CDR2 SVGAGI. CDR3 length: 14 amino acids. CDR3 coding DNA: TGTGCCAGCCACCAGGCAGGAGGATCCTACGAGCAGTACTTC. It yields the protein CASHQAGGSYEQYF.

In its sample, this clone was seen once. The chain carries TRBV7-8 and TRBJ2-5, with D perhaps TRBD1 or TRBD2 (5 bases each). The CDR3 loop spans 15 amino acids. The germline CDR1 and CDR2 sequences are SGHVS and FQNEAQ. With 5 bases removed from V and 1 base from J, the gap between germline ends came to 14 bases. The CDR3 protein is CASSDPGRPQETQYF. CDR3 nucleotide sequence: TGTGCCAGCAGCGATCCGGGACGACCCCAAGAGACCCAGTACTTC.

For this clone: In the same sample, other DNA sequences code for this CDR3. This chain connects TRBV9 to TRBJ2-5, with D unresolved. Germline CDR1 and CDR2: SGDLS and YYNGEE. Deletions cut 0 bases from V and 5 bases from J, with 14 bases between. This CDR3 has 15 amino acids. This chain's CDR3 is CASSVAVGPVETQYF. In DNA form, the CDR3 reads TGTGCCAGCAGCGTAGCTGTAGGGCCGGTGGAGACCCAGTACTTC. The whole variable domain, filled in from reference TRBV9 and TRBJ2-5, reads DSGVTQTPKHLITATGQRVTLRCSPRSGDLSVYWYQQSLDQGLQFLIQYYNGEERAKGNILERFSAQQFPDLHSELNLSSLELGDSALYFCASSVAVGPVETQYFGPGTRLLVL.

This clone was seen a single time. The CDR3 DNA is TGTGCCAGCAGCCCCCTAAGGACAGGGCCCAGCAATCAGCCCCAGCATTTT. This codes for CASSPLRTGPSNQPQHF. This rearrangement joins TRBV7-8 to TRBJ1-5, with 8 positions matching TRBD1. Germline trimming cut 5 bases from V and 1 base from J; bases unmatched to any gene: 10. This CDR3 comprises 17 residues. CDR1 is SGHVS and CDR2 is FQNEAQ in the germline V gene.

V usage is TRBV12-3 or TRBV12-4 and J usage is TRBJ1-2, with D maybe TRBD1 (5 bases). The CDR3 covers 11 residues. The V end was cut by 8 bases, the J end by 7 bases, with 11 bases between. This chain's CDR3 is CASRDLTGYTF. CDR3 in DNA: TGTGCCAGCCGGGACCTTACTGGCTACACCTTC.

This clone has just a few counts. The chain recombines TRBV28 with TRBJ1-4; no clear D gene. V shed 7 bases and J shed 4 bases, with 16 bases lying between them. Germline CDR1 and CDR2: MDHEN and SYDVKM. The CDR3 is 15 amino acids. The chain's CDR3 is CASTVASANNEKLFF. The CDR3 DNA reads TGTGCCAGCACTGTAGCCTCCGCTAATAATGAAAAACTGTTTTTT. Full variable domain (remainder filled in from reference TRBV28 and TRBJ1-4): DVKVTQSSRYLVKRTGEKVFLECVQDMDHENMFWYRQDPGLGLRLIYFSYDVKMKEKGDIPEGYSVSREKKERFSLILESASTNQTSMYLCASTVASANNEKLFFGSGTQLSVL.